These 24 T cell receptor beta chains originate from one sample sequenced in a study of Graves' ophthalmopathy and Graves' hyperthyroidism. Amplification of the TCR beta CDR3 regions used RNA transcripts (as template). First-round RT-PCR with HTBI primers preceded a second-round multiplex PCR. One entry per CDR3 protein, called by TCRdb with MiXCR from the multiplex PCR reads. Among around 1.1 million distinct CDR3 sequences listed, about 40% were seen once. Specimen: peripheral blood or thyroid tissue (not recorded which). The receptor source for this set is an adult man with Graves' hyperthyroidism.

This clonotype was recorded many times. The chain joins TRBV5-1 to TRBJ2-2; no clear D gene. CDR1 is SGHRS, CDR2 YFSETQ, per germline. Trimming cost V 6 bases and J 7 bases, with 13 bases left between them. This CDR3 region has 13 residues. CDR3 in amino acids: CASIPMKIGELFF. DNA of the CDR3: TGCGCCAGCATACCCATGAAGATCGGGGAGCTGTTTTTT.

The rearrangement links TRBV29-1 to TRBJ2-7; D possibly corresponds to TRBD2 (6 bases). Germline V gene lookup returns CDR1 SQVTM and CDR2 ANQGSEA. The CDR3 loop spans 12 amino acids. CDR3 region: CSWYGSSYEQYF. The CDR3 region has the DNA TGCAGTTGGTACGGGAGCTCCTACGAGCAGTACTTC.

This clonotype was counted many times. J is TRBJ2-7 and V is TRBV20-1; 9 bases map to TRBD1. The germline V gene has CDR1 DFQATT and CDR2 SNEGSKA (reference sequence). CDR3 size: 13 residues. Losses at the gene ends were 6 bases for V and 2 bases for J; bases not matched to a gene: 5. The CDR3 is CSALGTGPYEQYF. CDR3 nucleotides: TGCAGTGCGCTAGGGACAGGGCCCTACGAGCAGTACTTC.

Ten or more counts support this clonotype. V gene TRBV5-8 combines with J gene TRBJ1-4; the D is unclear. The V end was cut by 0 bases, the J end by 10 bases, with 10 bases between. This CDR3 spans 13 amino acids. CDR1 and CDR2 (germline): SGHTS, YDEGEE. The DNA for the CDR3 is TGTGCCAGCAGCTTGGAATGGGGTGGAAAACTGTTTTTT. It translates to CASSLEWGGKLFF.

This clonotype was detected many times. In nucleotides, the CDR3 is TGTGCCAGCAGCTTTTGGCAGGGGACCGGGGAGCTGTTTTTT. Translated: CASSFWQGTGELFF. V and J are TRBV7-2 and TRBJ2-2; TRBD1 might be the D (6 bases). Deletions cut 3 bases from V and 5 bases from J, with 10 bases between. This CDR3 region has 14 residues. CDR1 and CDR2 (germline): SGHTA, FQGNSA. Full variable domain (rest looked up from reference TRBV7-2 and TRBJ2-2): GAGVSQSPSNKVTEKGKDVELRCDPISGHTALYWYRQSLGQGLEFLIYFQGNSAPDKSGLPSDRFSAERTGGSVSTLTIQRTQQEDSAVYLCASSFWQGTGELFFGEGSRLTVL.

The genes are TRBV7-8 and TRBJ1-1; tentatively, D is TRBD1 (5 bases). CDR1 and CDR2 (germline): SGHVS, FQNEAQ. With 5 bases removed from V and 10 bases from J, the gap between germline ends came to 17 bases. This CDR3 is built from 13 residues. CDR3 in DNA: TGTGCCAGCAGCCCAACTAGCGGGGGATCAGCTTTCTTT. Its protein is CASSPTSGGSAFF.

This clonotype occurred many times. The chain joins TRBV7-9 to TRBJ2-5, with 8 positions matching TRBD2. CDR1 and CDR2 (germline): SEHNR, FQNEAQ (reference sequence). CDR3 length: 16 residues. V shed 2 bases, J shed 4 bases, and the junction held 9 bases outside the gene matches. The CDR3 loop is CASSLRGGGSRETQYF. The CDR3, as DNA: TGTGCCAGCAGCTTACGTGGCGGGGGGAGTCGAGAGACCCAGTACTTC.

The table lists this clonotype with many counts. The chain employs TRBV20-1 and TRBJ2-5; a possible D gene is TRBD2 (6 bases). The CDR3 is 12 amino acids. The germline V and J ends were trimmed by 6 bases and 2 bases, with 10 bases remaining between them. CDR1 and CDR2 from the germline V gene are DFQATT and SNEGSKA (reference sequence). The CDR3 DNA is TGCAGTGCGCGGGACTTTCAAGAGACCCAGTACTTC. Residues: CSARDFQETQYF.

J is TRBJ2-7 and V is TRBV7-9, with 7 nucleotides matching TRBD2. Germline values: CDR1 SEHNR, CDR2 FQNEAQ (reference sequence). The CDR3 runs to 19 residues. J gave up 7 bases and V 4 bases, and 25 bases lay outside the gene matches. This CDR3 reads CASSSDRLSWGGGSREQYF. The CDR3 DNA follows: TGTGCCAGCAGCTCCGATCGCCTTAGTTGGGGGGGAGGTTCGAGAGAGCAGTACTTC.

The CDR3 coding sequence is TGCAGTGCTAGAGTGGGGCAGGGGGCTTACGAGCAGTACTTC. This sequence encodes CSARVGQGAYEQYF. This chain links TRBV20-1 with TRBJ2-7; 8 bases fit TRBD1. Germline V gives CDR1 DFQATT, CDR2 SNEGSKA (reference sequence). This CDR3 contains 14 residues. Unmatched junction bases numbered 6, after V lost 1 base and J lost 4 bases.

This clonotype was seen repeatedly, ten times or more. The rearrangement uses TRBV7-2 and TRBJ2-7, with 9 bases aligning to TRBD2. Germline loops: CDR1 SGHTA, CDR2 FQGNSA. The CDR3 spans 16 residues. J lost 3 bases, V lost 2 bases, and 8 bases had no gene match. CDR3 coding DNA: TGTGCCAGCAGCTTACTCCTAGCGGGAACACACTACGAGCAGTACTTC. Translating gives CASSLLLAGTHYEQYF.

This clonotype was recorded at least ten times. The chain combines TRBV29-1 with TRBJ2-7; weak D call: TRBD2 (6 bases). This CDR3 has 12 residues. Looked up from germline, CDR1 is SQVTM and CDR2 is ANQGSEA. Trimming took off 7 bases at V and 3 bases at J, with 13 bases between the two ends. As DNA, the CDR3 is TGCAGCGCCCGCTCGACTAGCTACGAGCAGTACTTC. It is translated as CSARSTSYEQYF.

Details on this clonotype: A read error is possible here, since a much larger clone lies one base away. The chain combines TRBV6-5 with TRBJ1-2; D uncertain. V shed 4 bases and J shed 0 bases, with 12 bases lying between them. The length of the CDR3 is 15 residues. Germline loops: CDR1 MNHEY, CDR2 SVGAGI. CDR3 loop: CASSFAATSNYGYTF. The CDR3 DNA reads TGTGCCAGCAGTTTTGCGGCAACTTCTAACTATGGCTACACCTTC.

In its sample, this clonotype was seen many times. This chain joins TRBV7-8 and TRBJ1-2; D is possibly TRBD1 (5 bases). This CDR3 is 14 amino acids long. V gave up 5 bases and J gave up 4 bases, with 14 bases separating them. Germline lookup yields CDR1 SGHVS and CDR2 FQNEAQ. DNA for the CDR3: TGTGCCAGCAGCGCAACCGGGACTGCCTATGGCTACACCTTC. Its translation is CASSATGTAYGYTF.

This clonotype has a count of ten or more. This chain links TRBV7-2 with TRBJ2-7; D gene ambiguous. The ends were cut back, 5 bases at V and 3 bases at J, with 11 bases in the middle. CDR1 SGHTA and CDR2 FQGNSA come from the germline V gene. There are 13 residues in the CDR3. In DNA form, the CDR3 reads TGTGCCAGCAGCAAACAAGCGAGCTACGAGCAGTACTTC. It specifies CASSKQASYEQYF.

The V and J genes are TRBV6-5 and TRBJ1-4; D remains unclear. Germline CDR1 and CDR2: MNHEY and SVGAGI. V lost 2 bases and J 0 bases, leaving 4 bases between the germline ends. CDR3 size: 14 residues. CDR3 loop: CASSYGSTNEKLFF. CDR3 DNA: TGTGCCAGCAGTTACGGTTCAACTAATGAAAAACTGTTTTTT.

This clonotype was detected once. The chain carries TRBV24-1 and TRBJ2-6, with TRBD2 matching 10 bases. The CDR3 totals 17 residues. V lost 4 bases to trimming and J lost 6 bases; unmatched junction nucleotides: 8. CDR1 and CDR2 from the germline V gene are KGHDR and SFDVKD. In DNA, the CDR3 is TGTGCCACCAGTGACTACCTAGCGGGGGTTGAGGCCAACGTCCTGACTTTC. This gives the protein CATSDYLAGVEANVLTF.

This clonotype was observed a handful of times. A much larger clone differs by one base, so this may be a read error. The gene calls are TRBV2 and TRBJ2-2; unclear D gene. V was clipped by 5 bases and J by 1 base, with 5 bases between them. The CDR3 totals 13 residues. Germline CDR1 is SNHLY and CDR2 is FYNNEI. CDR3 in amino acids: CASSYGNTGELFF. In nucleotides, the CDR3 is TGTGCCAGCAGTTACGGGAACACCGGGGAGCTGTTTTTT.

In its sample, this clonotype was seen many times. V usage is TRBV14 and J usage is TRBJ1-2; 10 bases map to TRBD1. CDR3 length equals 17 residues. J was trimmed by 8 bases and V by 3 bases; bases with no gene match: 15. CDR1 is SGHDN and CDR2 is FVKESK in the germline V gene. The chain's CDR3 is CASSQLGQGISLRGYTF. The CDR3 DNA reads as TGTGCCAGCAGCCAGCTGGGACAGGGGATTTCGTTGCGCGGCTACACCTTC. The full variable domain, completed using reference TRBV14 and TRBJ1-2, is EAGVTQFPSHSVIEKGQTVTLRCDPISGHDNLYWYRRVMGKEIKFLLHFVKESKQDESGMPNNRFLAERTGGTYSTLKVQPAELEDSGVYFCASSQLGQGISLRGYTFGSGTRLTVV.

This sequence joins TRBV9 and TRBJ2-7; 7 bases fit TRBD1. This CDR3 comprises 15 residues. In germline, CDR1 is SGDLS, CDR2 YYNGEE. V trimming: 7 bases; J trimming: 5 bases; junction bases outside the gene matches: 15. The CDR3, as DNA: TGTGCCAGCTCACCGGAGCTTCAGGGGGTGGACGAGCAGTACTTC. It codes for CASSPELQGVDEQYF.

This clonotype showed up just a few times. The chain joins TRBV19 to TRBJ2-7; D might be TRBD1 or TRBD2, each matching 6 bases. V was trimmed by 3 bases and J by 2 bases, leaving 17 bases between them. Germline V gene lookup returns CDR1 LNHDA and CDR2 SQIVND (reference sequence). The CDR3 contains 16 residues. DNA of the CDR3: TGTGCCAGTAGTATTTCTGGGACCCGGGGGCCCTACGAGCAGTACTTC. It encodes CASSISGTRGPYEQYF.

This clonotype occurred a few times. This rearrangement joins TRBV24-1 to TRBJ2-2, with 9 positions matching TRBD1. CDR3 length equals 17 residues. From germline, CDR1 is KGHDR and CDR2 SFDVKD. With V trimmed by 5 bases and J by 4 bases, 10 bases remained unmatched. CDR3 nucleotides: TGTGCCACCAGTGCCCCCTCCGGGACAGGGAGCACCGGGGAGCTGTTTTTT. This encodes CATSAPSGTGSTGELFF.

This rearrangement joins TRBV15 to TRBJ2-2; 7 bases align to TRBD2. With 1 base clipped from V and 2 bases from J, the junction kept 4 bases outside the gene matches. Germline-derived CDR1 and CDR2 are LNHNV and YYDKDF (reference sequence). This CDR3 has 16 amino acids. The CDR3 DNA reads TGTGCCACCAGCAGAGCGCGGGGGAGAAACACCGGGGAGCTGTTTTTT. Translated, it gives CATSRARGRNTGELFF.

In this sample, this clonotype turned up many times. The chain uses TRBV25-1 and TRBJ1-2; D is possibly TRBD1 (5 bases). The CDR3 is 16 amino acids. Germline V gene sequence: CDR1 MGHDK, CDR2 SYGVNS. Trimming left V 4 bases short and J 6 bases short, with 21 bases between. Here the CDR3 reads CASSGRGHPRDNGYTF. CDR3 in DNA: TGTGCCAGCAGTGGACGAGGACACCCCCGGGATAATGGCTACACCTTC.